A selection of T cell receptor beta chains follows, all from one sample in a study of monozygotic twins with inflammatory bowel disease. TCRdb reanalyzed the 5' RACE reads and collapses them to one entry per CDR3 protein, without DNA. Found here are over 110,000 distinct CDR3 sequences; the top ten clones hold less than 2.5%. The sample taken for sequencing was blood. These TCRs come from a human donor with ulcerative colitis or Crohn's disease, or a healthy co-twin of an affected twin (not recorded which). CDR3s include the opening cysteine and the closing phenylalanine or tryptophan.

j_call | v_call | cdr3_aa
TRBJ2-7 | TRBV20-1 | CSASNRQGSWGEQYF
TRBJ2-1 | TRBV5-1 | CASSKTDSSYNEQFF
TRBJ2-1 | TRBV27 | CASRPPGLASYNEQFF
TRBJ2-2 | TRBV6-1 | CASNLLPGQGLTGELFF
TRBJ2-3 | TRBV12-3/TRBV12-4 | CASSLTASTDTQYF
TRBJ2-5 | TRBV27 | CASRHRDYQETQYF
TRBJ1-3 | TRBV4-3 | CASSLGRYNSGNTIYF
TRBJ1-2 | TRBV5-1 | CASSLLRDREGYTF
TRBJ2-4 | TRBV4-3 | CASSQGAKNIQYF
TRBJ2-7 | TRBV27 | CASSLYRSYEQYF
TRBJ1-2 | TRBV3-1 | CASSQDLFRSLLGYGYTF
TRBJ1-2 | TRBV11-1 | CASSFSSSYGYTF
TRBJ2-3 | TRBV5-1 | CASSYRPGTASEGDTQYF
TRBJ1-5 | TRBV3-1 | CASSQRTGRNQPQHF
TRBJ2-5 | TRBV11-2 | CASSSPLGAGGRLGETQYF
TRBJ2-3 | TRBV4-1 | CASSRRTGGESDTQYF